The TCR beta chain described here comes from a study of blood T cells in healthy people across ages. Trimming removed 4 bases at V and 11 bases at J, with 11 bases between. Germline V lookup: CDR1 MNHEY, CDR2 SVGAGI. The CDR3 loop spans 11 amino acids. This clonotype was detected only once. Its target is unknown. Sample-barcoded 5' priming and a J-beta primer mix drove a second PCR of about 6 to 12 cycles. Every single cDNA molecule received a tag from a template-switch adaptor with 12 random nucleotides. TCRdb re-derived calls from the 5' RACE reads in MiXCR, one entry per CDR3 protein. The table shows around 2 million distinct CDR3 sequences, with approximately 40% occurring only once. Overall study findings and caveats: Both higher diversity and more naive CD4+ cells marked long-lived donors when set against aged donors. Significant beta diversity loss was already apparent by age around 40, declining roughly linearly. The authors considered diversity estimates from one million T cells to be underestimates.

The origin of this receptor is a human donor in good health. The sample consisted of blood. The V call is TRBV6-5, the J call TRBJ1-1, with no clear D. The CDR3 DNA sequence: TGTGCCAGCAGTTCGATGGGTGTGGCTTTCTTT. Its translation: CASSSMGVAFF.